This T cell receptor (beta chain) was recorded in a study of blood T cells in healthy people across ages. This CDR3 is built from 17 residues. Germline V gives CDR1 MDHEN, CDR2 SYDVKM. V was clipped by 5 bases and J by 3 bases, with 20 bases between them. Overall study findings and caveats: Higher naive T cell percentage went strongly together with higher TCR beta diversity. Roughly linear age-related decline in beta diversity appeared, significant by age about 37.

The second PCR ran roughly 7 to 12 cycles with a sample-barcoded 5' primer and J-beta primers. TCRdb reprocessed the 5' RACE reads with MiXCR, giving one entry per CDR3 protein. The sample includes 800,000 to 950,000 distinct CDR3 sequences, roughly 35% of them seen just once. They isolated at least 6.5 million PBMCs from each sample. About this clonotype: Its cognate antigen is unknown.

The specimen sequenced was blood. This receptor was taken from a young man in good health. The chain is built from TRBV28 and TRBJ1-5; the D gene is possibly TRBD1 (6 bases). The CDR3 DNA sequence: TGTGCCAGCAGTCACACCTTAATACGGGGGGCCAATCAGCCCCAGCATTTT. Amino acids: CASSHTLIRGANQPQHF.